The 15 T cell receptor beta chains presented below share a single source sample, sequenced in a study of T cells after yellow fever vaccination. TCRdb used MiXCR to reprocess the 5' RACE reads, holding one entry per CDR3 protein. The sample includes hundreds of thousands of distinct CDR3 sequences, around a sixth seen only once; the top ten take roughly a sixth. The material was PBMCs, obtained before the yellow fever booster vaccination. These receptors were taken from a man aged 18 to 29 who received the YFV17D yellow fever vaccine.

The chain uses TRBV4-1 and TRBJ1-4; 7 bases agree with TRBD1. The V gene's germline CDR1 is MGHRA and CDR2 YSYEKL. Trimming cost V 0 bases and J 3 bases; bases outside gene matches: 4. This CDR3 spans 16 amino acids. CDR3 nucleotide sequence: TGCGCCAGCAGCCAAGAACACGGGACAGCTAATGAAAAACTGTTTTTT. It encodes CASSQEHGTANEKLFF.

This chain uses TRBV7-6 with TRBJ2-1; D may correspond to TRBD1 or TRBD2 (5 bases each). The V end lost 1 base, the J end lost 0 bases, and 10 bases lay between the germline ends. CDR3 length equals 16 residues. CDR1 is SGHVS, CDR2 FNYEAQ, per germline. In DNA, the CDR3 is TGTGCCAGCAGCTTAGGAGGGGCCCTCTCCTACAATGAGCAGTTCTTC. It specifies CASSLGGALSYNEQFF.

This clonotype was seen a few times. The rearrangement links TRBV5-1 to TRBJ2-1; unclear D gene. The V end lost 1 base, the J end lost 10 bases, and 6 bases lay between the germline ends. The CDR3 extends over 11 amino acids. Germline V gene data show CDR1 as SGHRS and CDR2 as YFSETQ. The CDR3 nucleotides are TGCGCCAGCAGCTTGAGGCAAGAGCAGTTCTTC. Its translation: CASSLRQEQFF.

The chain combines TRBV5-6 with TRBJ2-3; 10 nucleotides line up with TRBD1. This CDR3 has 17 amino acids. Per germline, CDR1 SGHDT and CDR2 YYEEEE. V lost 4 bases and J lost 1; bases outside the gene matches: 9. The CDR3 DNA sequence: TGTGCCAGCAGCCCCCGTTTGGGGACAGGGGGCACAGATACGCAGTATTTT. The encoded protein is CASSPRLGTGGTDTQYF.

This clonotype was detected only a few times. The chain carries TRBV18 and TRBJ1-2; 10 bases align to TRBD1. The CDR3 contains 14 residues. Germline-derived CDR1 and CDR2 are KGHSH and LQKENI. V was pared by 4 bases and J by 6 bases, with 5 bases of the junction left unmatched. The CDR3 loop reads CASSRTGTGDGYTF. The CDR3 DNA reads TGTGCCAGCTCACGTACCGGGACAGGGGATGGCTACACCTTC.

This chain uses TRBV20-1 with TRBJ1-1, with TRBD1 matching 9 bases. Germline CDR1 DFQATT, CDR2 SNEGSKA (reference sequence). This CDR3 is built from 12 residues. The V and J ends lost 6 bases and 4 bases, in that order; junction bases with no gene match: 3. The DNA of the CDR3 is TGCAGTGCCAGGGACAGGGTCACTGAAGCTTTCTTT. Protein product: CSARDRVTEAFF.

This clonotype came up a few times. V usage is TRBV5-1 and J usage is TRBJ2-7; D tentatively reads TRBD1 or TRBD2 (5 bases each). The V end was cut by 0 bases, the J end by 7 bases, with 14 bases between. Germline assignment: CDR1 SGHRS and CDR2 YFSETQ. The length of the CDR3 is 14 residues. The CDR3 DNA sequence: TGCGCCAGCAGCTTGGGAGGGGAAGAGGGAGAGCAGTACGTC. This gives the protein CASSLGGEEGEQYV.

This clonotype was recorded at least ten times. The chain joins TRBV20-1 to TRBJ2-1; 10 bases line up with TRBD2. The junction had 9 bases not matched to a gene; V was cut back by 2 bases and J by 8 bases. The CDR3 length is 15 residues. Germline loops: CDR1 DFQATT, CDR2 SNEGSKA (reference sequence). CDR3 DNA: TGCAGTGCTAGATCCCCAGCGGGGGGGATCTATGAGCAGTTCTTC. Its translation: CSARSPAGGIYEQFF.

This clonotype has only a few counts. CDR3 region: CASRATRYNEQFF. The CDR3 DNA is TGTGCCAGCAGGGCCACTAGGTACAATGAGCAGTTCTTC. The chain combines TRBV27 with TRBJ2-1, with D possibly TRBD2 on 5 matching bases. Germline V CDR1 and CDR2: MNHEY, SMNVEV (reference sequence). There are 13 residues in the CDR3. Trimming removed 6 bases at V and 4 bases at J, with 10 bases between.

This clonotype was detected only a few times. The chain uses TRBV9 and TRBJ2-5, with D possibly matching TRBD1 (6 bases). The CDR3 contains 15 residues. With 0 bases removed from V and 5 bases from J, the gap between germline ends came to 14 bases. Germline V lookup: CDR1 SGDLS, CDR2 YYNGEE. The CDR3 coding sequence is TGTGCCAGCAGCGTAGGGCCCAGGGGCCAGGAGACCCAGTACTTC. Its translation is CASSVGPRGQETQYF.

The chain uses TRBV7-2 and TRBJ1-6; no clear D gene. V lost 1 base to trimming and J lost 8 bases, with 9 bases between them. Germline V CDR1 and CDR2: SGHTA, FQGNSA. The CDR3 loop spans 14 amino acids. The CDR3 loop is CASSLGVGYSPLHF. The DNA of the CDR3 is TGTGCCAGCAGCTTAGGCGTGGGCTATTCACCCCTCCACTTT.

The CDR3 region has the DNA TGTGCCAGCTCACCTGGGGAGGACATTCAGTACTTC. Protein product: CASSPGEDIQYF. This sequence joins TRBV18 and TRBJ2-4; the D gene is possibly TRBD2 (6 bases). Per germline, CDR1 KGHSH and CDR2 LQKENI. V was pared by 3 bases and J by 8 bases, with 8 bases between. This CDR3 comprises 12 residues.

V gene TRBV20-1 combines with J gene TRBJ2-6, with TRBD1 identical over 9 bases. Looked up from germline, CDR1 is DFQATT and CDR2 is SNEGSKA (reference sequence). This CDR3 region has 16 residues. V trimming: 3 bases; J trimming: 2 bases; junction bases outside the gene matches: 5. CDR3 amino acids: CSASRTGGAGANVLTF. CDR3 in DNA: TGCAGTGCTAGTCGAACAGGGGGCGCTGGGGCCAACGTCCTGACTTTC.

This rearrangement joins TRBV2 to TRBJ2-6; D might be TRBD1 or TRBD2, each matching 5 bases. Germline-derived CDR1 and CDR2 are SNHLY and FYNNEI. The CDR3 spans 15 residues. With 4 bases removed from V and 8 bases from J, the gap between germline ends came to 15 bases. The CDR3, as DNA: TGTGCCAGCAGTGGCGGTACAGGAGGACCCAACGTCCTGACTTTC. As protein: CASSGGTGGPNVLTF.

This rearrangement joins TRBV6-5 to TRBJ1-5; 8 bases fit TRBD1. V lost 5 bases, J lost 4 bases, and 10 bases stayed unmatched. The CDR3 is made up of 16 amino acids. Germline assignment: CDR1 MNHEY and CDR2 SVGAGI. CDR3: CASSPTGQGENQPQHF. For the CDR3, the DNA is TGTGCCAGCAGTCCTACCGGACAGGGCGAGAATCAGCCCCAGCATTTT.